One sample yielded the 9 T cell receptor beta chains listed below, sequenced in a study of PD-1 blockade in mismatch repair-deficient tumors. The table came from immunoSEQ multiplex PCR; TCRdb's copy has only in-frame clones and leaves some out. Of some 97,000 clones detected, 82% appear once; the ten largest clones hold around 6.9%. Sequencing used peripheral blood, obtained 36 weeks after starting pembrolizumab. All receptors come from an adult with mismatch repair-deficient cancer.

The chain couples TRBV18 to TRBJ2-2; a possible D gene is TRBD1 (6 bases). Between the trimmed V and J ends, which lost 8 bases and 3 bases, there was a span of 16 bases. The CDR3 has 15 residues. Germline values: CDR1 KGHSH, CDR2 LQKENI. CDR3 amino acids: CASHPSQGYTGELFF. The CDR3 region has the DNA TGTGCCAGCCACCCCAGCCAGGGGTACACCGGGGAGCTGTTTTTT.

The V and J genes are TRBV5-1 and TRBJ1-1; 9 bases fit TRBD1. The trim removed 2 bases at V and 6 bases at J, leaving 2 bases unmatched. Germline CDR1 and CDR2: SGHRS and YFSETQ. This CDR3 contains 13 residues. CDR3 loop: CASSFTGGPEAFF. CDR3 in DNA: TGCGCCAGCAGCTTCACAGGGGGCCCTGAAGCTTTCTTT.

V usage is TRBV9 and J usage is TRBJ1-5; D is ambiguous. Deletions cut 0 bases from V and 3 bases from J, with 7 bases between. This CDR3 comprises 14 residues. Per the germline V gene, CDR1 is SGDLS and CDR2 is YYNGEE. CDR3 amino acids: CASSVAPFNQPQHF. The CDR3 nucleotides are TGTGCCAGCAGCGTAGCTCCCTTCAATCAGCCCCAGCATTTT.

CDR3 in amino acids: CAISEGASGSNEQFF. The CDR3 nucleotides are TGTGCCATCAGTGAAGGGGCTAGCGGGAGCAATGAGCAGTTCTTC. V is TRBV10-3 and J is TRBJ2-1; 10 nucleotides match TRBD2. Trimming at V came to 3 bases and at J to 6 bases, leaving 5 bases not matched to a gene. There are 15 residues in the CDR3. The germline V gene has CDR1 ENHRY and CDR2 SYGVKD.

The J gene is TRBJ2-2, the V gene TRBV5-4, with 13 positions matching TRBD2. Trimming took 4 bases from V and 9 from J; bases not matched to a gene: 9. CDR1 SGHNT and CDR2 YYREEE come from the germline V gene (reference sequence). The CDR3 length is 16 residues. CDR3 bases: TGTGCCAGCAGCCCATCACTAGCGGGAGGGCACCGGGAGCTGTTTTTT. This gives the protein CASSPSLAGGHRELFF.

The chain joins TRBV5-6 to TRBJ1-4; D may be TRBD1 (5 bases). V lost 2 bases and J 4 bases, leaving 12 bases between the germline ends. Per germline, CDR1 SGHDT and CDR2 YYEEEE. The CDR3 runs 15 residues. The CDR3 region has the DNA TGTGCCAGCAGCTTTCAGGGTACCGATAATGAAAAACTGTTTTTT. Protein sequence: CASSFQGTDNEKLFF. Together with reference TRBV5-6 and TRBJ1-4, the CDR3 gives the full variable domain: DAGVTQSPTHLIKTRGQQVTLRCSPKSGHDTVSWYQQALGQGPQFIFQYYEEEERQRGNFPDRFSGHQFPNYSSELNVNALLLGDSALYLCASSFQGTDNEKLFFGSGTQLSVL.

The chain employs TRBV7-6 and TRBJ2-5; D may be TRBD2 (5 bases). Germline values: CDR1 SGHVS, CDR2 FNYEAQ. This CDR3 is 12 amino acids long. Trimming pared 2 bases from V and 11 bases from J, leaving 12 bases between. CDR3 residues: CASSLREDEQYF. DNA of the CDR3: TGTGCCAGCAGCTTACGGGAAGATGAGCAGTACTTC.

The chain carries TRBV7-2 and TRBJ1-5; D gene ambiguous. The germline gives CDR1 SGHTA, CDR2 FQGNSA. Trimming shortened V by 5 bases and J by 3 bases, and 14 bases separated the two germline ends. The CDR3 has 15 residues. CDR3 sequence reads: CASSLVATPNQPQHF. CDR3 in DNA: TGTGCCAGCAGCCTCGTGGCGACTCCCAATCAGCCCCAGCATTTT.

In its sample, this clone was seen a few times. The chain has TRBV7-2 and TRBJ1-1; possibly TRBD1 for D (6 bases). V gave up 5 bases and J gave up 7 bases, with 17 bases separating them. The CDR3 covers 14 residues. From germline, CDR1 is SGHTA and CDR2 FQGNSA. The CDR3 DNA reads TGTGCCAGCAGCCCACGGGGGCTTTCGGATGAAGCTTTCTTT. It translates to CASSPRGLSDEAFF.